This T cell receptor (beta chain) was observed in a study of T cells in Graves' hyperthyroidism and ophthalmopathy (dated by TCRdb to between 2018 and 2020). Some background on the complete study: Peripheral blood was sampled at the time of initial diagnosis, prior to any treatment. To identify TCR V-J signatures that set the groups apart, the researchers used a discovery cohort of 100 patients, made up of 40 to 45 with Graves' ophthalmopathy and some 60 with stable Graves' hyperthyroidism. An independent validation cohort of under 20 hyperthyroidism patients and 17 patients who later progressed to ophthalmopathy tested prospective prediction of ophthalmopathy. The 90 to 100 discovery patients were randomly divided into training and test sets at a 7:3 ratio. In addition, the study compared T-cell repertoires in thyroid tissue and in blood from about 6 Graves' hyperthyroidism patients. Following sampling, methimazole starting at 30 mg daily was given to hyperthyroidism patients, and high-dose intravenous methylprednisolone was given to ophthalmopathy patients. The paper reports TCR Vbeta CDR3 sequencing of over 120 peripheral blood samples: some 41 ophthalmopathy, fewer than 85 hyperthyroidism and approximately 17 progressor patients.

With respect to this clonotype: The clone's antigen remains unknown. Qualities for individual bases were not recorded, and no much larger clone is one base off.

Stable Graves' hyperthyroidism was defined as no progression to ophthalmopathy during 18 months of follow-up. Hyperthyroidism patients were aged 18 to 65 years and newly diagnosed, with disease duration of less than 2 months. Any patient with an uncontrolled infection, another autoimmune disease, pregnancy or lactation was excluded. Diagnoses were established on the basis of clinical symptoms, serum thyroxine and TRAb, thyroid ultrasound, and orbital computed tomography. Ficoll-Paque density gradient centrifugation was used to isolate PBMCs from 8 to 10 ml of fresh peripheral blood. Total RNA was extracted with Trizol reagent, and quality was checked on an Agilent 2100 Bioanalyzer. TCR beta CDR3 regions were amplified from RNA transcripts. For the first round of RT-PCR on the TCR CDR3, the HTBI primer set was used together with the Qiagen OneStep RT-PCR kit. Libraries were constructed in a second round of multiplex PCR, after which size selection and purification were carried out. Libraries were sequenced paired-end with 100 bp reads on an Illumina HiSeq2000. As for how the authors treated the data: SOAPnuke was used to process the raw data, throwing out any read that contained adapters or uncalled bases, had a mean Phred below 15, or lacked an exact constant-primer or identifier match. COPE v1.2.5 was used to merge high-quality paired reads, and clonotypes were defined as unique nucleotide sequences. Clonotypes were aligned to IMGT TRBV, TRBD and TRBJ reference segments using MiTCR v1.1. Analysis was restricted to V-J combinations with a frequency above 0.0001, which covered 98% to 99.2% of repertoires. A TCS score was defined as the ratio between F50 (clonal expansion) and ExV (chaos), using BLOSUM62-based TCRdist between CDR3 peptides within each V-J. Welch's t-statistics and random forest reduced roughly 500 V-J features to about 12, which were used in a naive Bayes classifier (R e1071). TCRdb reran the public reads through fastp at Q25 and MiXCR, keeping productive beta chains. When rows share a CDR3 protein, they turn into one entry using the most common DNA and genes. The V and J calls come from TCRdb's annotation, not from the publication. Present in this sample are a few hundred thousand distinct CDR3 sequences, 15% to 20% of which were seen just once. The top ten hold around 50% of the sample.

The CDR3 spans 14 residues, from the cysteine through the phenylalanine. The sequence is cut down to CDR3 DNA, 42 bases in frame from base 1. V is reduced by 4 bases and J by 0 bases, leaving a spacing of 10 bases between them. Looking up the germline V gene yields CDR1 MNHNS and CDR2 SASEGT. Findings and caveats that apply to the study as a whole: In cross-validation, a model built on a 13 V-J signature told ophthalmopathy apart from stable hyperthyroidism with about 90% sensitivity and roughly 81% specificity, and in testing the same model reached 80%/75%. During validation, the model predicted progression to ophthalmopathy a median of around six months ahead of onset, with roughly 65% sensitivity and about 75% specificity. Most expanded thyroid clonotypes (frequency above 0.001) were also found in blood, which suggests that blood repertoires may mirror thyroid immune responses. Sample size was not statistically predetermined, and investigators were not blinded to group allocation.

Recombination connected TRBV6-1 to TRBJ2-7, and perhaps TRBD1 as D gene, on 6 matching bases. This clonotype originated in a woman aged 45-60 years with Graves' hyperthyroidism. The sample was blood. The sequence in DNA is TGTGCCAGCAGTGCGACAGGCTCCTCCTACGAGCAGTACTTC. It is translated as CASSATGSSYEQYF.